This T cell receptor beta chain came from a study of shared clonotypes between healthy human individuals. Adult donors, all healthy and HIV-negative, had no recent acute infections or vaccinations. Within Nashville, Tennessee resided all donors, each a Caucasian adult. Produced via immunoSEQ multiplex PCR; TCRdb's table is partial and in-frame only. The data show about 600,000 clones, 70% to 80% seen once. Study results and caveats: The study sampled only blood, and tissue repertoires likely differ.

A note on this clone: Its antigen is undetermined.

The clonotype comes from a woman in her thirties or forties in good health. Some clones in this sample may be carry-over from other donors' samples. Sequencing input: PBMCs.

In DNA form, the CDR3 reads TGTGCCAGCAGCCCAGGGCCCAAAGAGACCCAGTACTTC. Translated, it gives CASSPGPKETQYF. The chain joins TRBV11-2 to TRBJ2-5; D possibly corresponds to TRBD1 (5 bases). CDR3 length: 13 amino acids. Trimming took 5 bases from V and 3 from J, leaving 10 bases between them. The germline CDR1 and CDR2 sequences are SGHAT and FQNNGV.